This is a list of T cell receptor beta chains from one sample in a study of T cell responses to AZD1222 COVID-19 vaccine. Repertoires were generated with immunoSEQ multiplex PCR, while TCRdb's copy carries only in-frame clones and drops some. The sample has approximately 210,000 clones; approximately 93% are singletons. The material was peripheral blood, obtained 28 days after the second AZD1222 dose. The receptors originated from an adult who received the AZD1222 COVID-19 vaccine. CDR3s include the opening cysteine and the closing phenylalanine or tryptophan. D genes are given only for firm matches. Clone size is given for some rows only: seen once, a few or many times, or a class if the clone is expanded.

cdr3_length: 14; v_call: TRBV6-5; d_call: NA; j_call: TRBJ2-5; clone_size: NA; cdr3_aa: CASNGRGAQETQYF; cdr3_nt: TGTGCCAGCAATGGCAGGGGCGCCCAAGAGACCCAGTACTTC
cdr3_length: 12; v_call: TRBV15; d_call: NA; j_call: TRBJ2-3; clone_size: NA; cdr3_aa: CATSRDTDTQYF; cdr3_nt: TGTGCCACCAGCAGAGATACTGATACGCAGTATTTT
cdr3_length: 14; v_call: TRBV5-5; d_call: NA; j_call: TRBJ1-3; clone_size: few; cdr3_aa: CASRLAGAGNTIYF; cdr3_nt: TGTGCCAGCAGACTAGCAGGGGCTGGAAACACCATATATTTT
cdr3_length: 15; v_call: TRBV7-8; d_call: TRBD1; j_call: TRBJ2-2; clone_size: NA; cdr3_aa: CASIYRGRNTGELFF; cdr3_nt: TGTGCCAGCATTTACAGGGGGCGAAACACCGGGGAGCTGTTTTTT
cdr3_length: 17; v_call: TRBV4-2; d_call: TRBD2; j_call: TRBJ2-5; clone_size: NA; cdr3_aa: CASSQDPSGGSPETQYF; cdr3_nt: TGTGCCAGCAGCCAAGACCCCTCGGGCGGGAGTCCAGAGACCCAGTACTTC
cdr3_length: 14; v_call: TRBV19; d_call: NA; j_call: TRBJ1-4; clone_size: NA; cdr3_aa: CATNDRGSNEKLFF; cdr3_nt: TGTGCCACCAACGACAGAGGGAGTAATGAAAAACTGTTTTTT
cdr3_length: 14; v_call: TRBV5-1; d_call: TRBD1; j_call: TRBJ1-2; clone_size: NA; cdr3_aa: CASSSLGQGYGYTF; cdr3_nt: TGCGCCAGCAGCTCCCTAGGACAGGGCTATGGCTACACCTTC
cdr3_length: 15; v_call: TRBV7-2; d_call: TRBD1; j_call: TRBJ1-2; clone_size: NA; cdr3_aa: CASSLVGTENYGYTF; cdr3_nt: TGTGCCAGCAGCTTAGTAGGGACAGAGAACTATGGCTACACCTTC
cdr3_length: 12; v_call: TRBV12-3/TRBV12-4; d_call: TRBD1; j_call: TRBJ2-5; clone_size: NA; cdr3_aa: CASTRGHATQYF; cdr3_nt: TGTGCCAGCACTAGGGGGCATGCGACCCAGTACTTC
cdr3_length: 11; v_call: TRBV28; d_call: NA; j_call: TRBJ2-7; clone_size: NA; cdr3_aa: CASSFGTEQYF; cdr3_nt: TGTGCCAGCAGTTTTGGGACCGAGCAGTACTTC
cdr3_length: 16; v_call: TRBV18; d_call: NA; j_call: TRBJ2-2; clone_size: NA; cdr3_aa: CASSPLVAANTGELFF; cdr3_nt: TGTGCCAGCTCACCACTCGTAGCGGCGAACACCGGGGAGCTGTTTTTT
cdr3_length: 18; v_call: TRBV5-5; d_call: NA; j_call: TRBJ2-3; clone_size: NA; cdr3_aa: CASSLGLGAGISTDTQYF; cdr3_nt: TGTGCCAGCAGCTTGGGTCTGGGGGCGGGAATTAGCACAGATACGCAGTATTTT
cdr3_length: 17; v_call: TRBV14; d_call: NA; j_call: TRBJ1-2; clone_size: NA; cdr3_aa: CASSQDLMAGTLGGYTF; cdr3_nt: TGTGCCAGCAGCCAAGATCTTATGGCAGGAACCCTTGGAGGCTACACCTTC
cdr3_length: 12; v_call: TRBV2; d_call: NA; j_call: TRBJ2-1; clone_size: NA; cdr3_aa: CASSDRTSMQFF; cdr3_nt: TGTGCCAGCAGTGACCGGACAAGTATGCAGTTCTTC
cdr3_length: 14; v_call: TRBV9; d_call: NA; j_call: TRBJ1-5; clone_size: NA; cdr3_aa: CASSVGGQGQPQHF; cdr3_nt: TGTGCCAGCAGCGTGGGGGGCCAAGGTCAGCCCCAGCATTTT
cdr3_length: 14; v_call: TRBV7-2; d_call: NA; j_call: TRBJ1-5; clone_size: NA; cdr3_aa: CASSQDSSNQPQHF; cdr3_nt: TGTGCCAGCAGCCAAGACAGTTCCAATCAGCCCCAGCATTTT
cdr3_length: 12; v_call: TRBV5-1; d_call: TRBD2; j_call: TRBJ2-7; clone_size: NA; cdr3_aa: CASGTSEYEQYF; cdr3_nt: TGCGCCAGCGGGACTAGCGAGTACGAGCAGTACTTC
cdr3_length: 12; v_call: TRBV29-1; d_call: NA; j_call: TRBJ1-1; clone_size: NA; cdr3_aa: CSVEYQNTEAFF; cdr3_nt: TGCAGCGTTGAATACCAGAACACTGAAGCTTTCTTT
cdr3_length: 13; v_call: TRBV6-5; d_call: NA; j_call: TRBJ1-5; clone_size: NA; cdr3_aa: CASSSGYRQPQHF; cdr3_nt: TGTGCCAGCAGTTCCGGATATCGGCAGCCCCAGCATTTT
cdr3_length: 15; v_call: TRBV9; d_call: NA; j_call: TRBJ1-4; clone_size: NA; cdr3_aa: CASSPSGGRDEKLFF; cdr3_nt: TGTGCCAGCAGCCCCTCCGGGGGGCGGGATGAAAAACTGTTTTTT
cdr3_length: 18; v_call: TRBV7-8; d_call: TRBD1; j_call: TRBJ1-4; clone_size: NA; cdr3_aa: CASSLIPRGALTNEKLFF; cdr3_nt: TGTGCCAGCAGCTTAATTCCCAGGGGGGCCCTTACTAATGAAAAACTGTTTTTT
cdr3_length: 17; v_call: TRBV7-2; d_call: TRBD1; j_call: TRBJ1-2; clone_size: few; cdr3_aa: CASSLDYQGAASYGYTF; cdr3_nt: TGTGCCAGCAGCTTAGATTATCAGGGGGCCGCCTCCTATGGCTACACCTTC